This T cell receptor (delta chain) was documented in a study of Vδ1+ human thymocytes. In regard to this clone: Antigen: not known.

Germline CDR1 reads TSWWSYY; CDR2 reads QGS. Trimming took 3 bases from V and 2 from J, leaving 13 bases between them. CDR3 length: 15 residues. Study observations and caveats: In the thymus, TRG and TRD repertoires looked highly polyclonal with Gaussian CDR3 lengths. Unexpected Vdelta2 sequences could cause misinterpretation of bulk repertoire data.

The template was reverse-transcribed extracted RNA. Multiplex PCR used pooled V-gene forward primers and a constant-region reverse primer to amplify CDR3s. TCRdb reran clone calling via CATT on the multiplex PCR reads. The sample lists fewer than 90,000 delta-chain clones, about 38% seen once, with about 0.24% in the top ten. What was sequenced was Vdelta1+ gamma-delta thymocytes from the thymus. Subset: FACS-sorted CD3+ TCRalphabeta- TCRVdelta1+ TCRVdelta2- thymocytes. This chain connects TRDV1 to TRDJ1, with no clear D. The source of this sequence is a boy younger than two who had congenital heart surgery. CDR3 protein: CALGDIFERTDKLIF. CDR3 nucleotides: TGTGCTCTTGGGGATATATTTGAGAGGACCGATAAACTCATCTTT.